A selection of T cell receptor beta chains follows, all from one sample in a study of somatic mutations in cytotoxic T cells in rheumatoid arthritis. TCRdb keeps only in-frame clones here, not all; method: immunoSEQ multiplex PCR. Of some 20,000 clones detected, 73% appear once; the ten largest clones hold 20% to 25%. The material sequenced was CD8+ T cells sorted from blood. Receptors were obtained from a woman aged 55-70 years in good health. Both conserved end residues are part of each CDR3. D genes are given only for firm matches. Clone sizes are given selectively: once, few, many, or a class where the clone is expanded.

TRBV19	TRBJ2-1	-	-	14	-	CASSFGAGYNEQFF
TRBV27	TRBJ2-7	-	few	15	TGTGCCAGCAGTTTTTCGGACAGTAGCTCCTACGAGCAGTACTTC	CASSFSDSSSYEQYF
TRBV27	TRBJ1-1	-	-	14	TGTGCCAGCAGTTCCCCAGCAGGGTCCGCTGAAGCTTTCTTT	CASSSPAGSAEAFF
TRBV11-2	TRBJ2-5	-	-	14	TGTGCCAGCACCCCGGGACTTCCCCAAGAGACCCAGTACTTC	CASTPGLPQETQYF
TRBV9	TRBJ2-7	TRBD1	-	15	TGTGCCAGCAGCGTAGGGACAGGGAGCTCCTACGAGCAGTACTTC	CASSVGTGSSYEQYF
TRBV9	TRBJ2-7	-	-	14	TGTGCCAGCAGCGTAGGGGGCAGCTCCTACGAGCAGTACTTC	CASSVGGSSYEQYF
TRBV9	TRBJ2-5	-	-	15	TGTGCCAGCAGCTCTCCACAGGCGGGGCAAGAGACCCAGTACTTC	CASSSPQAGQETQYF
TRBV4-1	TRBJ2-1	-	-	19	TGCGCCAGCAGCCAAGATGAGGTGGAACTGCGCAGCTCCTACAATGAGCAGTTCTTC	CASSQDEVELRSSYNEQFF
TRBV5-8	TRBJ1-4	-	-	19	TGTGCCAGCAGCTTCCTGTTCCGGGACCACACGGATTATAATGAAAAACTGTTTTTT	CASSFLFRDHTDYNEKLFF
TRBV6-1	TRBJ2-7	-	few	14	TGTGCCAGCAGTGAAGGGGACACCTCCTACGAGCAGTACTTC	CASSEGDTSYEQYF
TRBV25-1	TRBJ2-5	-	-	16	TGTGCCAGCAGTGTTGCGGGGAATGCGTACCAAGAGACCCAGTACTTC	CASSVAGNAYQETQYF
TRBV2	TRBJ2-2	TRBD2	-	14	TGTGCCAGCAGGGGGACTAGCGGGACCGGGGAGCTGTTTTTT	CASRGTSGTGELFF
TRBV5-1	TRBJ2-7	-	-	11	TGCGCCAGCAGCTTGGATTCCGAGCAGTACTTC	CASSLDSEQYF
TRBV9	TRBJ2-7	TRBD1	-	14	TGTGCCAGCAGCCCCGGGACAGGGAGCTACGAGCAGTACTTC	CASSPGTGSYEQYF
TRBV5-8	TRBJ1-1	TRBD1	-	16	TGTGCCAGCAGCCTCGGGACAGCCGAAGGGTGGACTGAAGCTTTCTTT	CASSLGTAEGWTEAFF
TRBV11-2	TRBJ1-1	-	few	17	TGTGCCAGCAGCTTACATCCCATCGGGCGGATGAACACTGAAGCTTTCTTT	CASSLHPIGRMNTEAFF
TRBV29-1	TRBJ1-2	-	-	14	TGCAGCGCCACCGGGACGGTCGATTCCTATGGCTACACCTTC	CSATGTVDSYGYTF
TRBV11-2	TRBJ1-4	-	-	13	TGTGCCAGCAGCGGCAGGAGCCGGGAAAAACTGTTTTTT	CASSGRSREKLFF
TRBV27	TRBJ1-2	TRBD1	-	15	TGTGCCAGCAGTGCGACAGGGCTTGCTAACTATGGCTACACCTTC	CASSATGLANYGYTF
TRBV6-1	TRBJ1-1	-	once	12	TGTGCCAGCAGCGTATCTAACACTGAAGCTTTCTTT	CASSVSNTEAFF
TRBV27	TRBJ1-2	-	once	14	TGTGCCAGCAGTGCAGGGGCTAGTAGGTACGGCTACACCTTC	CASSAGASRYGYTF
TRBV9	TRBJ1-1	-	-	12	TGTGCCAGCAGTGACGGGGGTCCGCTAGCTTTCTTT	CASSDGGPLAFF
TRBV7-9	TRBJ1-1	-	medium-sized	14	TGTGCCAGCAGCTTAGCGGGGGGCAACACTGAAGCTTTCTTT	CASSLAGGNTEAFF
TRBV5-5	TRBJ1-2	-	-	16	TGTGCCAGCAGCGTCTCCACAGGGCCTCAGGGGTATGGCTACACCTTC	CASSVSTGPQGYGYTF
TRBV10-3	TRBJ1-1	TRBD1	once	13	TGTGCCACCCAGGGGGCGGGAAACACTGAAGCTTTCTTT	CATQGAGNTEAFF
TRBV7-6	TRBJ1-5	-	few	13	TGTGCCAGCAGCCCGGACATCAATCAGCCCCAGCATTTT	CASSPDINQPQHF
TRBV7-9	TRBJ2-7	-	few	15	TGTGCCAGCAGCTTAGTCCCCTCGGAGGAGTACGAGCAGTACTTC	CASSLVPSEEYEQYF
TRBV11-2	TRBJ1-2	-	-	15	TGTGCCAGCAGCGCCATAAGGGGGATAGGTAATGGCTACACCTTC	CASSAIRGIGNGYTF
TRBV6-4	TRBJ1-1	-	-	13	TGTGCCAGCAGCGTGACGGCGAACACTGAAGCTTTCTTT	CASSVTANTEAFF
TRBV5-6	TRBJ1-2	-	-	13	TGTGCCAGCAGCTTCCGGGGAAACTATGGCTACACCTTC	CASSFRGNYGYTF
TRBV5-6	TRBJ2-7	-	-	14	TGTGCCAGCAGCTTGGGCAGGAGCACCTACGAGCAGTACTTC	CASSLGRSTYEQYF
TRBV5-6	TRBJ2-7	TRBD1	-	14	TGTGCCAGCAGTTTTGGGACAGGGAGGTACGAGCAGTACTTC	CASSFGTGRYEQYF
TRBV10-3	TRBJ2-7	TRBD2	-	15	TGTGCCATCAGCCCTGCTAGCGGGAGTCGCGACGAGCAGTACTTC	CAISPASGSRDEQYF
TRBV9	TRBJ2-7	TRBD2	-	17	TGTGCCAGCAGCGTAGACAGCGGGGGGGCCGGGAGCCACGAGCAGTACTTC	CASSVDSGGAGSHEQYF
TRBV7-2	TRBJ1-2	TRBD1	-	16	TGTGCCAGCAGCTCCCTCCCAGGGGGTCGTGGCTATGGCTACACCTTC	CASSSLPGGRGYGYTF